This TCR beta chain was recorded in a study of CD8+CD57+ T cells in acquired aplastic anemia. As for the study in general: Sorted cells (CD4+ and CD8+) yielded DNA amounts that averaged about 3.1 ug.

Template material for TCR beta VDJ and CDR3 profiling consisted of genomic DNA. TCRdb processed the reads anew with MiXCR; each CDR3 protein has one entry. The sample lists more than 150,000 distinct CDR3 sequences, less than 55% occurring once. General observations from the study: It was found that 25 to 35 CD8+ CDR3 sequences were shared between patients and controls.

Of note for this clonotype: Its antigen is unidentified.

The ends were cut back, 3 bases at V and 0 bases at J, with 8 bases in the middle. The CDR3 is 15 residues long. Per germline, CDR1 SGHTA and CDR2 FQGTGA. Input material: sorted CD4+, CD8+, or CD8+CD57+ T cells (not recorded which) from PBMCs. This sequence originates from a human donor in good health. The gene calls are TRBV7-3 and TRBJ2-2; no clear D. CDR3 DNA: TGTGCCAGCAGCTTTTATATATCGAACACCGGGGAGCTGTTTTTT. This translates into CASSFYISNTGELFF.